The 6 T cell receptor beta chains given below trace back to one sample, sequenced in a study of identical twins. One entry per CDR3 protein, called by TCRdb with MiXCR from the 5' RACE reads. There are fewer than 550,000 distinct CDR3 sequences in the sample; roughly an eighth occur only once, and approximately 0.98% lies in the top ten. These same data were also listed under a study on yellow fever vaccine responses in identical twins.

The specimen sequenced was CD4+ T cells sorted from blood. The receptors derive from a woman younger than 30 in good health.

This clonotype was picked up a small number of times. The chain links TRBV7-2 to TRBJ2-7; D possibly uses TRBD1 or TRBD2 (5 bases each). The CDR3 has 16 amino acids. The ends were cut back, 1 base at V and 5 bases at J, with 18 bases in the middle. Germline CDR1 reads SGHTA; CDR2 reads FQGNSA. CDR3 sequence: CASSLGVIPGTDEQYF. In nucleotides, the CDR3 is TGTGCCAGCAGCTTAGGTGTCATTCCAGGGACCGACGAGCAGTACTTC.

In its sample, this clonotype was seen a few times. The chain combines TRBV28 with TRBJ2-3; the D is unclear. This CDR3 has 15 amino acids. The V and J ends lost 2 bases and 5 bases respectively, with 14 bases between them. CDR1 MDHEN and CDR2 SYDVKM come from the germline V gene. CDR3 coding DNA: TGTGCCAGCAGTTTACCGGCATCTGCAAGAGATACGCAGTATTTT. Residues: CASSLPASARDTQYF. Full variable domain (remainder filled in from reference TRBV28 and TRBJ2-3): DVKVTQSSRYLVKRTGEKVFLECVQDMDHENMFWYRQDPGLGLRLIYFSYDVKMKEKGDIPEGYSVSREKKERFSLILESASTNQTSMYLCASSLPASARDTQYFGPGTRLTVL.

CDR3 DNA sequence: TGCAGTGCTAGAGTTAACCAGGGACAGCCCCAGCATTTT. Amino acid sequence: CSARVNQGQPQHF. The chain links TRBV20-1 to TRBJ1-5; tentatively, D is TRBD1 (5 bases). The CDR3 loop spans 13 amino acids. Germline CDR1 reads DFQATT; CDR2 reads SNEGSKA (reference sequence). Trimming stripped 1 base from V and 7 bases from J, with 11 bases between.

The chain has TRBV7-9 and TRBJ2-3, with 9 bases that match TRBD1. Germline trimming cut 2 bases from V and 4 bases from J; bases unmatched to any gene: 4. The CDR3 has 15 residues. CDR1 SEHNR and CDR2 FQNEAQ come from the germline V gene (reference sequence). CDR3 loop: CASSLFGTGSDTQYF. The CDR3 DNA is TGTGCCAGCAGCTTATTTGGGACAGGGTCAGATACGCAGTATTTT. Full variable domain (remainder filled in from reference TRBV7-9 and TRBJ2-3): DTGVSQNPRHKITKRGQNVTFRCDPISEHNRLYWYRQTLGQGPEFLTYFQNEAQLEKSRLLSDRFSAERPKGSFSTLEIQRTEQGDSAMYLCASSLFGTGSDTQYFGPGTRLTVL.

This clonotype was recorded at least ten times. V usage is TRBV27 and J usage is TRBJ2-3; D remains ambiguous. CDR1 is MNHEY, CDR2 SMNVEV, per germline (reference sequence). Trimming took 2 bases from V and 0 from J, leaving 9 bases between them. The CDR3 is 15 residues long. CDR3 nucleotides: TGTGCCAGCAGTTTAAACAGCATTAGCACAGATACGCAGTATTTT. Protein product: CASSLNSISTDTQYF.

This clonotype was picked up a small number of times. The chain joins TRBV12-3 or TRBV12-4 to TRBJ2-1; TRBD1 is a possible D gene (5 bases). V dropped 5 bases and J dropped 7 bases, with 9 bases sitting between them. The CDR3 has 12 residues. The DNA for the CDR3 is TGTGCCAGCAGTCCCAGGGTGAATGAGCAGTTCTTC. Protein: CASSPRVNEQFF.